One sample yielded the 27 T cell receptor beta chains listed below, sequenced in a study of T cell responses to AZD1222 COVID-19 vaccine. Data came from immunoSEQ multiplex PCR; TCRdb stores just in-frame clones and leaves some out. The table lists 94,000 or so clones, about 89% of them singletons. The specimen comprised peripheral blood, sampled on day 0 of AZD1222 vaccination. These receptors all come from an adult in good health.

The genes are TRBV6-5 and TRBJ1-5; the D is unclear. The germline V gene encodes CDR1 MNHEY and CDR2 SVGAGI. V was pared by 2 bases and J by 0 bases, with 5 bases between. This CDR3 comprises 14 residues. CDR3 nucleotide sequence: TGTGCCAGCAGTTACGGCAATAGCAATCAGCCCCAGCATTTT. It specifies CASSYGNSNQPQHF.

This rearrangement joins TRBV5-8 to TRBJ1-6; D might be TRBD1 (5 bases). The germline V and J ends were trimmed by 0 bases and 10 bases, with 17 bases remaining between them. CDR3 size: 16 residues. The V gene's germline CDR1 is SGHTS and CDR2 YDEGEE. CDR3 in DNA: TGTGCCAGCAGCTTGGGGGGCAGGGAAGCGGGCTCACCCCTCCACTTT. It translates to CASSLGGREAGSPLHF.

The chain joins TRBV7-2 to TRBJ1-5; 8 bases match TRBD1. The germline gives CDR1 SGHTA, CDR2 FQGNSA. The junction had 5 bases not matched to a gene; V was cut back by 6 bases and J by 7 bases. This CDR3 region has 13 residues. The CDR3 region is CASRGQAGQPQHF. The CDR3 DNA reads TGTGCCAGCAGGGGACAGGCAGGGCAGCCCCAGCATTTT. The full variable domain, completed using reference TRBV7-2 and TRBJ1-5, is GAGVSQSPSNKVTEKGKDVELRCDPISGHTALYWYRQSLGQGLEFLIYFQGNSAPDKSGLPSDRFSAERTGGSVSTLTIQRTQQEDSAVYLCASRGQAGQPQHFGDGTRLSIL.

The rearrangement uses TRBV4-2 and TRBJ1-5, with TRBD1 matching 7 bases. CDR3 length: 17 residues. V gave up 1 base and J gave up 9 bases; unmatched junction bases: 15. Germline V gene sequence: CDR1 LGHNA, CDR2 YNFKEQ. CDR3 in amino acids: CASSQAPGGQRSWPQHF. The CDR3 DNA follows: TGTGCCAGCAGCCAAGCTCCGGGGGGACAGAGGTCGTGGCCCCAGCATTTT.

The chain is built from TRBV11-2 and TRBJ2-5, with TRBD2 as a possible D gene (6 bases). The length of the CDR3 is 17 residues. The V gene's germline CDR1 is SGHAT and CDR2 FQNNGV. The V gene lost 0 bases and the J gene lost 2 bases, with 16 bases spanning the gap. CDR3 loop: CASSLELPGRGQETQYF. The CDR3 DNA is TGTGCCAGCAGCTTAGAGCTCCCCGGGCGGGGACAAGAGACCCAGTACTTC.

The chain couples TRBV9 to TRBJ1-1; D is unresolved. The V gene lost 0 bases and the J gene lost 11 bases, with 20 bases spanning the gap. CDR1 SGDLS and CDR2 YYNGEE come from the germline V gene. This CDR3 is built from 15 residues. CDR3 DNA: TGTGCCAGCAGCGTAGCTCCGGCGGGCCCCGTGAAGGCTTTCTTT. This gives the protein CASSVAPAGPVKAFF.

V gene TRBV6-1 combines with J gene TRBJ1-2; D perhaps matches TRBD1 (5 bases). The CDR3 consists of 15 residues. V lost 1 base and J 2 bases, leaving 11 bases between the germline ends. Germline V gives CDR1 MNHNS, CDR2 SASEGT. CDR3 sequence: CASSEGPGTNYGYTF. The CDR3 DNA reads as TGTGCCAGCAGTGAAGGTCCCGGGACCAACTATGGCTACACCTTC.

J is TRBJ1-1 and V is TRBV19, with TRBD1 matching over 11 bases. CDR1 and CDR2 (germline): LNHDA, SQIVND (reference sequence). This CDR3 region has 13 residues. The ends lost 6 bases at V and 5 bases at J; junction bases unmatched: 2. Here the CDR3 DNA reads TGTGCCAGTAGAGGACAGGGGGCGACTGAAGCTTTCTTT. Its protein is CASRGQGATEAFF.

The chain links TRBV3-1 (or the pseudogene TRBV3-2) to TRBJ1-2; 7 nucleotides match TRBD1. J lost 4 bases, V lost 8 bases, and 10 bases had no gene match. CDR1 is LGHDT, CDR2 YNNKEL, per germline (reference sequence). The CDR3 sequence is 14 residues long. CDR3 DNA sequence: TGTGCCAGCTCCCCCGACAGGGACCCCTATGGCTACACCTTC. This translates into CASSPDRDPYGYTF.

The rearrangement uses TRBV28 and TRBJ1-1; no firm D call. This CDR3 is built from 13 residues. V shed 2 bases and J shed 1 base, with 5 bases lying between them. The germline V gene encodes CDR1 MDHEN and CDR2 SYDVKM. CDR3 nucleotide sequence: TGTGCCAGCAGTTTAGAGGGGAACACTGAAGCTTTCTTT. This sequence encodes CASSLEGNTEAFF.

This chain uses TRBV3-1 (or the pseudogene TRBV3-2) with TRBJ2-1, with D perhaps TRBD2 (6 bases). CDR3 length: 13 residues. The germline CDR1 and CDR2 sequences are LGHDT and YNNKEL (reference sequence). V lost 2 bases to trimming and J lost 11 bases, with 13 bases between them. The CDR3 DNA reads TGTGCCAGCAGCCAAAATGCGGAGGGACAGCAGTTCTTC. This translates into CASSQNAEGQQFF.

The rearrangement joins TRBV19 to TRBJ2-5; 10 bases are shared with TRBD2. The germline gives CDR1 LNHDA, CDR2 SQIVND (reference sequence). Losses at the gene ends were 0 bases for V and 5 bases for J; bases not matched to a gene: 6. The CDR3 has 16 amino acids. CDR3 in amino acids: CASSIDASGGLETQYF. Written as DNA, the CDR3 is TGTGCCAGTAGTATAGATGCTAGCGGGGGCCTGGAGACCCAGTACTTC.

The CDR3 nucleotides are TGTGCCAGTAGTATTGGGGATTACAATGAGCAGTTCTTC. It specifies CASSIGDYNEQFF. This rearrangement joins TRBV19 to TRBJ2-1; D remains unclear. The germline CDR1 and CDR2 sequences are LNHDA and SQIVND (reference sequence). V gave up 3 bases and J gave up 4 bases, with 7 bases separating them. The CDR3 runs 13 residues.

The chain is built from TRBV27 and TRBJ2-7; 8 nucleotides align to TRBD1. V was pared by 4 bases and J by 3 bases, with 5 bases of the junction left unmatched. The CDR3 consists of 14 residues. Per germline, CDR1 MNHEY and CDR2 SMNVEV (reference sequence). In nucleotides, the CDR3 is TGTGCCAGCAGTTCCAGGACAGGGAGCTACGAGCAGTACTTC. This sequence encodes CASSSRTGSYEQYF.

This chain links TRBV7-2 with TRBJ1-1; D unresolved. V shed 0 bases and J shed 7 bases, with 3 bases lying between them. CDR3 length: 11 amino acids. CDR1 and CDR2 (germline): SGHTA, FQGNSA. In nucleotides, the CDR3 is TGTGCCAGCAGCTTAGCCGTTGAAGCTTTCTTT. It specifies CASSLAVEAFF.

This clone has only one observation. The gene calls are TRBV5-1 and TRBJ1-1; TRBD1 is a possible D gene (6 bases). The germline gives CDR1 SGHRS, CDR2 YFSETQ. This CDR3 contains 14 residues. V lost 0 bases and J lost 4, with 10 bases in between. The CDR3 loop is CASSLDVGGTEAFF. Written as DNA, the CDR3 is TGCGCCAGCAGCTTGGATGTAGGGGGCACTGAAGCTTTCTTT.

The V gene is TRBV11-2, the J gene TRBJ2-5; tentative D call: TRBD2 (6 bases). Germline V gene data show CDR1 as SGHAT and CDR2 as FQNNGV. This CDR3 has 12 residues. Trimming shortened V by 3 bases and J by 5 bases, and 7 bases separated the two germline ends. CDR3 in DNA: TGTGCCAGCAGCTTTGGGGGGGAGACCCAGTACTTC. Protein sequence: CASSFGGETQYF.

The rearrangement links TRBV5-1 to TRBJ1-1; D gene ambiguous. The V gene's germline CDR1 is SGHRS and CDR2 YFSETQ. The CDR3 loop spans 14 amino acids. V was pared by 0 bases and J by 0 bases, with 6 bases between. The CDR3 reads CASSLAQVNTEAFF. The DNA for the CDR3 is TGCGCCAGCAGCTTGGCCCAGGTGAACACTGAAGCTTTCTTT.

V gene TRBV6-5 combines with J gene TRBJ1-2; 7 nucleotides match TRBD1. The CDR3 runs to 14 residues. The V and J ends lost 0 bases and 6 bases, in that order; junction bases with no gene match: 4. The germline V gene has CDR1 MNHEY and CDR2 SVGAGI. CDR3 bases: TGTGCCAGCAGTTACTCGAGACAGGGCGATGGCTACACCTTC. Its translation is CASSYSRQGDGYTF.

V gene TRBV28 combines with J gene TRBJ1-5; perhaps TRBD1 as D (6 bases). The CDR3 runs to 13 residues. V was shortened by 1 base and J by 10 bases, with 11 bases between the two germline ends. The germline V gene encodes CDR1 MDHEN and CDR2 SYDVKM. The CDR3 coding sequence is TGTGCCAGCAGTTTATTACAGGGTGGCCCCCAGCATTTT. The encoded protein is CASSLLQGGPQHF.

This clone has a single count. The chain has TRBV5-1 and TRBJ2-5; 7 positions match TRBD1. The CDR3 is made up of 15 amino acids. J gave up 2 bases and V 5 bases, and 9 bases lay outside the gene matches. Germline lookup yields CDR1 SGHRS and CDR2 YFSETQ. This CDR3 reads CASSFQGVVQETQYF. Written as DNA, the CDR3 is TGCGCCAGCAGTTTTCAGGGGGTTGTACAAGAGACCCAGTACTTC.

The chain carries TRBV11-3 and TRBJ2-6, with TRBD1 matching 12 bases. Germline trimming cut 8 bases from V and 4 bases from J; bases unmatched to any gene: 9. There are 17 residues in the CDR3. The germline CDR1 and CDR2 sequences are SGHNT and YENEEA. The CDR3 DNA is TGTGCCAGCGAGCCGGGACAGGGGGCGCTGGGGGCCAACGTCCTGACTTTC. Translated: CASEPGQGALGANVLTF.

V usage is TRBV5-1 and J usage is TRBJ1-3; no firm D call. The CDR3 runs to 14 residues. Germline CDR1 reads SGHRS; CDR2 reads YFSETQ. The V and J ends lost 2 bases and 3 bases respectively, with 9 bases between them. This CDR3 is CASSFGAVGNTIYF. The DNA for the CDR3 is TGCGCCAGCAGCTTTGGCGCGGTTGGAAACACCATATATTTT.

V usage is TRBV6-1 and J usage is TRBJ1-5; D is possibly TRBD1 (5 bases). The CDR3 has 17 amino acids. Germline CDR1 MNHNS, CDR2 SASEGT. The V end was cut by 2 bases, the J end by 0 bases, with 14 bases between. The CDR3 region has the DNA TGTGCCAGCAGTGAATTAGGGGACGTCTATAGCAATCAGCCCCAGCATTTT. Translating gives CASSELGDVYSNQPQHF.

V and J are TRBV28 and TRBJ1-2; TRBD1 agrees at 8 bases. CDR1 MDHEN and CDR2 SYDVKM come from the germline V gene. The V gene end was trimmed by 1 base and the J gene end by 4 bases; junction bases not matched to a gene: 5. The CDR3 is made up of 15 amino acids. Written as DNA, the CDR3 is TGTGCCAGCAGTTTATCAAAGACAGGGGCCTATGGCTACACCTTC. Protein: CASSLSKTGAYGYTF.

The CDR3 spells CASSFRATRETQYF. CDR3 bases: TGCGCCAGCAGCTTTAGAGCCACACGTGAGACCCAGTACTTC. V usage is TRBV5-1 and J usage is TRBJ2-5; the D is unclear. CDR3 length: 14 residues. The germline V gene has CDR1 SGHRS and CDR2 YFSETQ. Trimming cost V 2 bases and J 5 bases, with 13 bases left between them.

This clone was seen a few times. V and J are TRBV14 and TRBJ1-4; D remains unclear. Trimming removed 0 bases from V and 8 bases from J, with 13 bases in between. The germline CDR1 and CDR2 sequences are SGHDN and FVKESK. CDR3 length: 15 amino acids. The CDR3 protein is CASSQDAGPGEKLFF. The CDR3 region has the DNA TGTGCCAGCAGCCAAGATGCGGGCCCCGGAGAAAAACTGTTTTTT.